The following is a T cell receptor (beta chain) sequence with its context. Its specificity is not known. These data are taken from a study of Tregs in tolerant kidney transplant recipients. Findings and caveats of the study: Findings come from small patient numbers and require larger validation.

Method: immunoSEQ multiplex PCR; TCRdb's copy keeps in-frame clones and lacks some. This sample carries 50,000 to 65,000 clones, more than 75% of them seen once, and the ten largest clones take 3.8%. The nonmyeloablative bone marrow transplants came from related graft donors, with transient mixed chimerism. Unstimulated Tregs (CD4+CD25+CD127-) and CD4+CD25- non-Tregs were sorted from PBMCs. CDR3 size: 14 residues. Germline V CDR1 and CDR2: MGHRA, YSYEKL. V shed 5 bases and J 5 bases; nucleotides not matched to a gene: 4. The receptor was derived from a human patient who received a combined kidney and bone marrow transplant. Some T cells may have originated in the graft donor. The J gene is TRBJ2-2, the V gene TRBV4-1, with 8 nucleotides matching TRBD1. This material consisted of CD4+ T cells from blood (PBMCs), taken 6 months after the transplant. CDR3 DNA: TGCGCCAGCAGCAGGGGACAGGCAACCGGGGAGCTGTTTTTT. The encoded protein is CASSRGQATGELFF.